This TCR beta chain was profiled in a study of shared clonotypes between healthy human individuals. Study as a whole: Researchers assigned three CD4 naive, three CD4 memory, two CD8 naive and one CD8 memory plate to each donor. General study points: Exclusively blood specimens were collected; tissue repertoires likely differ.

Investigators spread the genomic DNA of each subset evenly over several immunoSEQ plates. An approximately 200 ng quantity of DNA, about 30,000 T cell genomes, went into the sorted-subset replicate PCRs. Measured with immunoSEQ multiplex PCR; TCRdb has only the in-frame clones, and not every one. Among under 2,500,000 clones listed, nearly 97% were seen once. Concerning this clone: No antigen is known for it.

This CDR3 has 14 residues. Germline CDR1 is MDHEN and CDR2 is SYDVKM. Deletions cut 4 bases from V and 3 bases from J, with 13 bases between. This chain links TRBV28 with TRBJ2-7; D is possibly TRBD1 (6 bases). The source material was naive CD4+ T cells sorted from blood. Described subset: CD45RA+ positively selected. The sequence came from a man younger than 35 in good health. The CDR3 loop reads CASSYRGGVYEQYF. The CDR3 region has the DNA TGTGCCAGCAGTTATCGAGGGGGAGTCTACGAGCAGTACTTC. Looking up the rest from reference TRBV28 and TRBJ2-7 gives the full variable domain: DVKVTQSSRYLVKRTGEKVFLECVQDMDHENMFWYRQDPGLGLRLIYFSYDVKMKEKGDIPEGYSVSREKKERFSLILESASTNQTSMYLCASSYRGGVYEQYFGPGTRLTVT.